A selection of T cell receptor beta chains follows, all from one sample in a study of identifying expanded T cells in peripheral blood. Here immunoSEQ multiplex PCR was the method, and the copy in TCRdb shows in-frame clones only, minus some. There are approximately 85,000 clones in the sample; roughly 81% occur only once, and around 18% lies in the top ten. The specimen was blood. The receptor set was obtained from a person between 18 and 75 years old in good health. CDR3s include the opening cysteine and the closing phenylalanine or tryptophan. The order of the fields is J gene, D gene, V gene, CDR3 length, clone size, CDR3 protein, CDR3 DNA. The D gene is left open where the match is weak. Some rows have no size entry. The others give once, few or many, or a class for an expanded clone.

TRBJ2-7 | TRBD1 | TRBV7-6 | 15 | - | CASSLTGQGPVEQYF | TGTGCCAGCAGCTTAACGGGACAGGGGCCCGTCGAGCAGTACTTC
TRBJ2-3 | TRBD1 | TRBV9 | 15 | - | CASSVYGVGDRTQYF | TGTGCCAGCAGCGTATACGGGGTGGGGGACAGAACGCAGTATTTT
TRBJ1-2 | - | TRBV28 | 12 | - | CASEQGRYGYTF | TGTGCCAGCGAGCAGGGTCGGTATGGCTACACCTTC
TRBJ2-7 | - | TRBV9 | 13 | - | CASSVSGRGEQYF | TGTGCCAGCAGCGTATCGGGCAGGGGCGAGCAGTACTTC
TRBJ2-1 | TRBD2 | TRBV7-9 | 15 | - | CASSFRTSGSDEQFF | TGTGCCAGCAGCTTCCGGACTAGCGGGAGTGATGAGCAGTTCTTC
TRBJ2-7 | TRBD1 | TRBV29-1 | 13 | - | CSVVDRERSEQYF | TGCAGCGTGGTGGACAGGGAACGTAGCGAGCAGTACTTC
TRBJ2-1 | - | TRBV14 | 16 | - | CASNPGDRGPDNEQFF | TGTGCCAGCAACCCTGGGGACCGGGGGCCCGACAATGAGCAGTTCTTC
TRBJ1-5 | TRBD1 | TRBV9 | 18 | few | CASSVGDRGLVVNQPQHF | TGTGCCAGCAGCGTAGGGGACAGGGGCCTTGTCGTTAATCAGCCCCAGCATTTT
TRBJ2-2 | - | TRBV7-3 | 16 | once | CASSSRTVLDTGELFF | TGTGCCAGCAGCTCCCGGACAGTCCTCGACACCGGGGAGCTGTTTTTT
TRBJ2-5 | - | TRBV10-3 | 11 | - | CAISDQETQYF | TGTGCCATCAGCGACCAAGAGACCCAGTACTTC
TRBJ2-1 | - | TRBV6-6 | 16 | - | CASIVRPGHTYNEQFF | TGTGCCAGCATAGTCCGGCCAGGGCATACCTACAATGAGCAGTTCTTC
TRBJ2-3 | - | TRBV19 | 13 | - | CASSPGTRDTQYF | TGTGCCAGTAGTCCCGGGACGAGGGATACGCAGTATTTT
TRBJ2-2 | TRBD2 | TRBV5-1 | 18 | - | CASSFTTPTSGSSGELFF | TGCGCCAGCAGCTTCACAACCCCTACTAGCGGGAGTTCCGGGGAGCTGTTTTTT
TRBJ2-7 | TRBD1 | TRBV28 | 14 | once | CASTEDRATYEQYF | TGTGCCAGCACCGAAGACAGGGCCACCTACGAGCAGTACTTC
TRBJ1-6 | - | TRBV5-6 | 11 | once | CASSLWGDLHF | TGTGCCAGCAGCTTGTGGGGGGACCTCCACTTT
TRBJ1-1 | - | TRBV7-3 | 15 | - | CASSSSGALSTEAFF | TGTGCCAGCAGCAGTAGCGGTGCACTAAGCACTGAAGCTTTCTTT
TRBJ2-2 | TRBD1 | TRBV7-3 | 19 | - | CASSSTGTGGPLGTGELFF | TGTGCCAGCAGCTCCACCGGGACAGGGGGTCCATTGGGCACCGGGGAGCTGTTTTTT
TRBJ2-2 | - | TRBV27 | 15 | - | CASSLWAVDTGELFF | TGTGCCAGCAGTTTATGGGCGGTCGACACCGGGGAGCTGTTTTTT
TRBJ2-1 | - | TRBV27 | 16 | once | CASSLWASSIYNEQFF | TGTGCCAGCAGTTTATGGGCTAGCAGTATATACAATGAGCAGTTCTTC
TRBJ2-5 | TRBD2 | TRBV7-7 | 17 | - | CASSLSGLAGGVETQYF | TGTGCTAGCAGCTTATCGGGACTAGCGGGAGGAGTGGAGACCCAGTACTTC
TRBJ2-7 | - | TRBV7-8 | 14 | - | CASSLRAGVYEQYF | TGTGCCAGCAGCCTACGGGCAGGGGTCTACGAGCAGTACTTC
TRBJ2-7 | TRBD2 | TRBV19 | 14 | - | CASSWGAGGYEQYF | TGTGCCAGTAGTTGGGGAGCGGGAGGCTACGAGCAGTACTTC
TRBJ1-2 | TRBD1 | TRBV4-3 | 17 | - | CASSQDASGTGGYGYTF | TGCGCCAGCAGCCAAGATGCGTCCGGGACAGGGGGCTATGGCTACACCTTC
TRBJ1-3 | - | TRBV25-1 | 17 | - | CASSAQGGRGSGNTIYF | TGTGCCAGCAGTGCCCAAGGAGGCAGGGGATCTGGAAACACCATATATTTT
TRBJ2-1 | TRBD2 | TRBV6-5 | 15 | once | CASTPGLAPFNEQFF | TGTGCCAGCACCCCGGGACTAGCCCCGTTCAATGAGCAGTTCTTC
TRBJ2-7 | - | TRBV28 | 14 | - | CASSPNPGTYEQYF | TGTGCCAGCAGTCCCAACCCGGGGACCTACGAGCAGTACTTC
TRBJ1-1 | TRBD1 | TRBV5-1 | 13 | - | CASSWGQGFEAFF | TGCGCCAGCAGCTGGGGACAGGGGTTTGAAGCTTTCTTT
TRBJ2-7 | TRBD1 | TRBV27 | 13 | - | CASRETGSYEQYF | TGTGCCAGCAGGGAGACAGGGAGCTACGAGCAGTACTTC
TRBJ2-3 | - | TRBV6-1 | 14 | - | CASSDTPNTDTQYF | TGTGCCAGCAGTGACACCCCCAACACAGATACGCAGTATTTT
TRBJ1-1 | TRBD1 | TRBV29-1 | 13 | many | CSVVGGGYTEAFF | TGCAGCGTTGTGGGAGGGGGCTACACTGAAGCTTTCTTT
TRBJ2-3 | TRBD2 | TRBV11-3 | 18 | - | CASSLAGQLAGGADTQYF | TGTGCCAGCAGCTTAGCGGGCCAACTAGCGGGAGGGGCAGATACGCAGTATTTT
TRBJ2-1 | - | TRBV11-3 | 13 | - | CASSTGVTYEQFF | TGTGCCAGCAGTACCGGGGTTACCTATGAGCAGTTCTTC
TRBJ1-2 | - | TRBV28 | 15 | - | CASSFLGNQIYGYTF | TGTGCCAGCAGTTTTCTGGGGAATCAAATCTATGGCTACACCTTC
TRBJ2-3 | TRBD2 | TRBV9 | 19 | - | CASSVELAGGHGGTDTQYF | TGTGCCAGCAGCGTAGAACTAGCGGGGGGTCATGGAGGGACAGATACGCAGTATTTT
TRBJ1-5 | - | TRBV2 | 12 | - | CASNRGNQPQHF | TGTGCCAGCAACCGGGGCAATCAGCCCCAGCATTTT
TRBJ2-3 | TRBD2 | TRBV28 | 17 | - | CASMVPAGGWGTDTQYF | TGTGCCAGCATGGTCCCTGCGGGAGGGTGGGGCACAGATACGCAGTATTTT
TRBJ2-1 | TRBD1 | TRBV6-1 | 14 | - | CASSPGTGFVEQFF | TGTGCCAGCAGTCCCGGGACAGGCTTCGTTGAGCAGTTCTTC
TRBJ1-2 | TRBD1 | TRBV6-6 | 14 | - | CASSYRAGQGAHTF | TGTGCCAGCAGTTACCGGGCCGGACAGGGGGCGCACACCTTC
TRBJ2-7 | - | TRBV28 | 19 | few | CASSHRPSLTAMGAREQYF | TGTGCCAGCAGTCATAGACCTTCCCTGACAGCAATGGGGGCGCGCGAGCAGTACTTC
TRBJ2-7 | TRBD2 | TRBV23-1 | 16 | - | CASSQLPSGSSYEQYF | TGCGCCAGCAGTCAACTACCTAGCGGGAGCTCCTACGAGCAGTACTTC
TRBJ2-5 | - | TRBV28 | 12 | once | CASSLTPGAQYF | TGTGCCAGCAGTTTAACCCCCGGGGCCCAGTACTTC
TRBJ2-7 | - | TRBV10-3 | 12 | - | CAISPQGYEQYF | TGTGCCATCAGCCCCCAGGGCTACGAGCAGTACTTC
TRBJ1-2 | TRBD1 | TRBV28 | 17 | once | CASSPKTGGFKGYGYTF | TGTGCCAGCAGCCCAAAGACAGGGGGCTTCAAGGGCTATGGCTACACCTTC
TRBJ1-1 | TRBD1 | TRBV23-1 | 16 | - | CASSHSRTGMNTEAFF | TGCGCCAGCAGTCACTCGAGGACAGGCATGAACACTGAAGCTTTCTTT
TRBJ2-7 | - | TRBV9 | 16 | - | CASSPSPFQPSNEQYF | TGTGCCAGCAGCCCCTCCCCATTTCAGCCGTCTAACGAGCAGTACTTC
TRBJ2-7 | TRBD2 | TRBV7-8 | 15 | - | CASSLELAGVGEQYF | TGTGCCAGCAGCTTAGAGTTAGCGGGAGTGGGGGAGCAGTACTTC
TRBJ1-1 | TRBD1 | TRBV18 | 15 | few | CASSPLTGVNTEAFF | TGTGCCAGCTCACCACTGACAGGGGTGAACACTGAAGCTTTCTTT
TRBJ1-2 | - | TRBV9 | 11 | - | CASSVGYGYTF | TGTGCCAGCAGCGTCGGCTATGGCTACACCTTC
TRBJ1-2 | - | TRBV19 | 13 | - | CASSTDRNYGYTF | TGTGCCAGTAGTACCGACAGGAACTATGGCTACACCTTC
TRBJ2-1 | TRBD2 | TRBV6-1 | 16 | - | CASSGGRTSEYNEQFF | TGTGCCAGCAGTGGAGGTAGGACTAGCGAATACAATGAGCAGTTCTTC
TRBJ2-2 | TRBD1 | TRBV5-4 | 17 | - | CASSPPPGTGYDGELFF | TGTGCCAGCAGCCCCCCTCCCGGGACAGGTTACGACGGGGAGCTGTTTTTT
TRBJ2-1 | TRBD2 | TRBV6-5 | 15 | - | CASSYTGLDYNEQFF | TGTGCCAGCAGTTACACGGGACTAGACTACAATGAGCAGTTCTTC